The 8 T cell receptor beta chains below were found in one sample sequenced in a study of blood T cell repertoires in COVID-19. Produced via immunoSEQ multiplex PCR; TCRdb's table is partial and in-frame only. The sample records fewer than 250,000 clones, more than 75% being singletons. Sequenced: peripheral blood. The receptors were sampled from a human donor in a cohort sampled during active COVID-19.

This chain links TRBV19 with TRBJ2-5, with D possibly being TRBD2 (6 bases). The germline CDR1 and CDR2 sequences are LNHDA and SQIVND (reference sequence). V lost 5 bases and J 4 bases, leaving 14 bases between the germline ends. The CDR3 is 14 residues long. The CDR3 region has the DNA TGTGCCAGTAGTGTGACTAGTCTGGGAGAGACCCAGTACTTC. This gives the protein CASSVTSLGETQYF. Looking up the rest from reference TRBV19 and TRBJ2-5 gives the full variable domain: DGGITQSPKYLFRKEGQNVTLSCEQNLNHDAMYWYRQDPGQGLRLIYYSQIVNDFQKGDIAEGYSVSREKKESFPLTVTSAQKNPTAFYLCASSVTSLGETQYFGPGTRLLVL.

This sequence joins TRBV6-5 and TRBJ2-7, with 7 bases lining up with TRBD2. The length of the CDR3 is 13 residues. The germline CDR1 and CDR2 sequences are MNHEY and SVGAGI. The V gene end was trimmed by 9 bases and the J gene end by 6 bases; junction bases not matched to a gene: 11. The CDR3 region has the DNA TGTGCCAGTACCGGGACTAACGCACTCGAGCAGTACTTC. Amino acids: CASTGTNALEQYF.

V usage is TRBV5-4 and J usage is TRBJ1-1; 9 bases agree with TRBD1. Germline CDR1 SGHNT, CDR2 YYREEE (reference sequence). The V segment lost 0 bases and the J segment 5 bases; nucleotides outside the gene matches: 8. CDR3 length equals 16 residues. CDR3 protein: CASSLEAQGAGTEAFF. CDR3 DNA sequence: TGTGCCAGCAGCTTGGAGGCACAGGGGGCGGGGACTGAAGCTTTCTTT.

This clone was seen once. J is TRBJ2-1 and V is TRBV27; tentatively, D is TRBD2 (6 bases). V was cut by 1 base and J by 7 bases, with 17 bases left in between. This CDR3 region has 16 residues. Germline CDR1 and CDR2: MNHEY and SMNVEV (reference sequence). The CDR3 DNA sequence: TGTGCCAGCAGTTTATTAGCCGGGGAGGATTGGAATGAGCAGTTCTTC. Protein: CASSLLAGEDWNEQFF.

The table lists this clone with a few counts. J is TRBJ1-6 and V is TRBV25-1; 9 bases map to TRBD1. This CDR3 is built from 13 residues. The germline CDR1 and CDR2 sequences are MGHDK and SYGVNS. J was trimmed by 6 bases and V by 8 bases; bases with no gene match: 2. The CDR3 DNA follows: TGTGCCAGCCGGGGACAGGGTAATTCACCCCTCCACTTT. Translation gives CASRGQGNSPLHF.

The V and J genes are TRBV24-1 and TRBJ1-1; unclear D gene. V was cut by 9 bases and J by 8 bases, with 12 bases left in between. Germline V gene data show CDR1 as KGHDR and CDR2 as SFDVKD. There are 11 residues in the CDR3. For the CDR3, the DNA is TGTGCCACCTCCTACTCCGGGGAAGCTTTCTTT. This sequence encodes CATSYSGEAFF.

This clone appeared a few times. The V and J genes are TRBV6-5 and TRBJ2-7; TRBD1 aligns across 9 bases. The V gene's germline CDR1 is MNHEY and CDR2 SVGAGI. The CDR3 is 14 residues long. V shed 2 bases, J shed 2 bases, and the junction held 1 base outside the gene matches. The DNA of the CDR3 is TGTGCCAGCAGTTACAGGACAGGGGCCTACGAGCAGTACTTC. Encoded protein: CASSYRTGAYEQYF.

The rearrangement joins TRBV7-2 to TRBJ1-6, with D maybe TRBD1 (5 bases). V gave up 4 bases and J gave up 7 bases, with 11 bases separating them. This CDR3 is 14 amino acids long. Germline V gene lookup returns CDR1 SGHTA and CDR2 FQGNSA. CDR3 in amino acids: CASSSGGGNSPLHF. The CDR3 DNA is TGTGCCAGCAGCTCTGGGGGAGGGAATTCACCCCTCCACTTT. The whole variable domain, filled in from reference TRBV7-2 and TRBJ1-6, reads GAGVSQSPSNKVTEKGKDVELRCDPISGHTALYWYRQSLGQGLEFLIYFQGNSAPDKSGLPSDRFSAERTGGSVSTLTIQRTQQEDSAVYLCASSSGGGNSPLHFGNGTRLTVT.